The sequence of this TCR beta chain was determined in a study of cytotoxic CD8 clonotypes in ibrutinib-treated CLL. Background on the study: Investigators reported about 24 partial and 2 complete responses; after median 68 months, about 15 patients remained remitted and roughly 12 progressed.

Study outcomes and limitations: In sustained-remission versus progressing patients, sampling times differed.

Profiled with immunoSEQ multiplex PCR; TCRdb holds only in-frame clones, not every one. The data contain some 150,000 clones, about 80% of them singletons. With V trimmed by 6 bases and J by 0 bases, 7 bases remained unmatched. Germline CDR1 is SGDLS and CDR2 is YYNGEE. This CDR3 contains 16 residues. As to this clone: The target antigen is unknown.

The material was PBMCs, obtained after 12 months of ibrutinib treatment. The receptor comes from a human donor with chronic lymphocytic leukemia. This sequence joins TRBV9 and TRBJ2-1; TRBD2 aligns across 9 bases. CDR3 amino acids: CASTLAGSSSYNEQFF. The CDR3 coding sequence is TGTGCCAGCACCCTAGCGGGGTCGAGCTCCTACAATGAGCAGTTCTTC.